This record concerns one TCR beta chain sequence. Its target antigen remains unknown. No much larger clonotype is one base removed from it; base qualities were not supplied. These data come from a study of Ad26.COV2.S vaccination and SARS-CoV-2 variants (dated by TCRdb to about 2021). Describing the broader study: Vaccine-arm donors came from COV1001, a multicentre, randomized, double-blind, placebo-controlled phase I-IIa trial of Ad26.COV2.S in healthy adults. Dosing of Ad26.COV2.S was intramuscular, at either 5x10^10 or 1x10^11 viral particles, delivered as one shot or as two shots spaced 56 days apart. The specificity and breadth of SARS-CoV-2-reactive T cell receptors after Ad26.COV2.S vaccination were assessed by TCRbeta repertoire sequencing. A total of approximately 30 samples were included in the TCR-sequenced set, comprising around 20 Ad26.COV2.S vaccine recipients, 5 placebo recipients and 8 SARS-CoV-2 convalescent individuals. Trial participants were randomized into five groups of five: low-dose or high-dose Ad26.COV2.S given once or twice, or placebo on both occasions. Investigators remained blinded to trial group allocation during experiments and outcome assessment.

The treatment or condition label corresponds to: around 19 received Ad26.COV2.S at low or high dose, single or two shots; 5 received placebo; per-sample allocation not given. Repertoires of vaccine and placebo recipients were sequenced from samples collected on day 63 after the first injection. Between 29 July and 7 August 2020, Cohort 1b enrolled around 24 adults aged 18-55 years at one site in Boston, USA. As a vaccine, Ad26.COV2.S was a replication-incompetent adenovirus type 26 vector that expressed a prefusion-stabilized SARS-CoV-2 spike protein derived from the original Wuhan strain. The immunoSEQ Assay was used to sequence TCRbeta CDR3 regions. After extraction, genomic DNA underwent amplification by bias-controlled multiplex PCR, followed by high-throughput sequencing. As for the authors' bioinformatics: To quantify the absolute abundance of every unique TCRbeta CDR3 region, sequences were collapsed and filtered. T cell fraction was estimated by normalizing TCRbeta template counts to usable DNA, which was measured by amplifying reference genes present in all nucleated cells. Repertoire TCRs were annotated as SARS-CoV-2-specific by exact matching of V gene, CDR3 amino acid sequence and J gene to a known reactive TCR set. The reference SARS-CoV-2 TCR set was derived from MIRA and filtered for enrichment in COVID-19-positive ImmuneCODE repertoires, a step that removed public or cross-reactive TCRs. Drawing on the MIRA antigens, annotated TCRs were analysed further at the level of specific ORF or position within ORF. Breadth was defined as the number of annotated unique rearrangements divided by the total number of unique productive rearrangements, and depth was defined as the summed frequency of the annotated unique rearrangements. Two-sided Wilcoxon rank-sum tests were applied when comparing TCR breadth between groups. The immuneACCESS repertoire file appears here via TCRdb, limited to in-frame rearrangements. These files lack a portion of the clones; in checked studies, under half of the deficit traces to unresolved V genes, and the cause of the others is not known. V and J calls and clone size are as listed in that table; D and trimming were resolved from the DNA. The sample table records 450,000 to 550,000 clones; nearly 90% of these occur just once. The ten most abundant clones make up 2% to 3% of the sample.

V drops 4 bases and J drops 7 bases, leaving 6 bases in between. The germline V gene sets CDR1 to SGHDT and CDR2 to YYEEEE. The CDR3 runs 11 amino acids, cysteine and phenylalanine included. CDR3 DNA only is kept here, 33 bases in frame from base 1. What the authors observed across the whole study: The study was not powered to compare responses between vaccine doses or regimens. After vaccination, spike-specific CD8+ and CD4+ T cell responses were reported to show substantial breadth. Higher spike-specific TCR breadth was observed in Ad26.COV2.S recipients than in placebo recipients (P = 0.0014). Vaccine and placebo recipients had comparable non-spike TCR breadth, which fits with the vaccine containing only spike. The authors noted that the TCR breadth and depth analyses may have underestimated total T cell responses.

This sequence was found in a person aged 18-60 years who received the Ad26.COV2.S COVID-19 vaccine or a placebo. The rearranged segments are TRBV5-6 and TRBJ2-1; the D gene lacks a confident call. Sequencing used peripheral blood, obtained in a trial of Ad26.COV2.S vaccine versus placebo. The CDR3 here reads CASSLPNEQFF. The bases read TGTGCCAGCAGCCTCCCTAATGAGCAGTTCTTC.